The 23 T cell receptor beta chains below were found in one sample sequenced in a study of OX40 agonist ivuxolimab in advanced cancers. The repertoire was sequenced with immunoSEQ multiplex PCR; TCRdb's copy has only in-frame clones and lacks some. The data show roughly 80,000 clones, with approximately 95% seen just once and 0.32% held by the top ten. The sequenced sample was CD4+ or CD8+ T cells sorted from blood, obtained in a trial of the OX40 agonist ivuxolimab. The receptors come from an adult with an advanced solid tumor such as melanoma, head and neck, liver or kidney cancer.

This chain uses TRBV7-6 with TRBJ2-3, with 12 positions matching TRBD2. The trim removed 5 bases at V and 3 bases at J, leaving 9 bases unmatched. Germline values: CDR1 SGHVS, CDR2 FNYEAQ. The CDR3 is made up of 17 amino acids. The CDR3: CASSVTSGRTKTDTQYF. The CDR3 nucleotides read TGTGCCAGCAGCGTAACTAGCGGGAGGACCAAGACAGATACGCAGTATTTT.

To note about this clone: The junction shows a germline mismatch at one end, possibly a read error. V and J are TRBV5-4 and TRBJ2-1, with 12 bases matching TRBD2. The CDR3 extends over 14 amino acids. The germline V gene has CDR1 SGHNT and CDR2 YYREEE (reference sequence). This chain's CDR3 is CASSLPLAGGFWLF. The CDR3, as DNA: TGTGCCAGCAGCTTGCCGCTAGCGGGGGGGTTTTGGCTCTTC.

This clone came up a few times. The V gene is TRBV10-3, the J gene TRBJ1-5; 7 bases agree with TRBD1. The CDR3 is 14 residues long. Germline V gene sequence: CDR1 ENHRY, CDR2 SYGVKD. Trimming took 2 bases from V and 2 from J; bases not matched to a gene: 0. The CDR3 nucleotides are TGTGCCATCAGTGAGGGACAGGGCAATCAGCCCCAGCATTTT. Protein sequence: CAISEGQGNQPQHF.

CDR3 sequence reads: CASTVGRETDTQYF. The DNA for the CDR3 is TGTGCCAGTACCGTCGGACGAGAAACAGATACGCAGTATTTT. The genes are TRBV19 and TRBJ2-3; D call uncertain. The CDR3 sequence is 14 residues long. Per the germline V gene, CDR1 is LNHDA and CDR2 is SQIVND (reference sequence). Trimming cost V 7 bases and J 3 bases, with 14 bases left between them.

The chain carries TRBV7-9 and TRBJ1-6; 9 bases line up with TRBD1. Germline CDR1 SEHNR, CDR2 FQNEAQ (reference sequence). The CDR3 contains 14 residues. Trimming removed 4 bases from V and 7 bases from J; junction bases left unmatched: 2. CDR3: CASSSDRGNSPLHF. The CDR3 nucleotides read TGTGCCAGCAGCTCGGACAGGGGAAATTCACCCCTCCACTTT.

V gene TRBV2 combines with J gene TRBJ2-1; D possibly corresponds to TRBD1 (6 bases). This CDR3 spans 15 amino acids. CDR1 and CDR2 (germline): SNHLY, FYNNEI. Trimming shortened V by 5 bases and J by 2 bases, and 13 bases separated the two germline ends. The CDR3 reads CASSWTDRTYNEQFF. CDR3 bases: TGTGCCAGCAGTTGGACGGACAGAACCTACAATGAGCAGTTCTTC.

The rearrangement links TRBV5-1 to TRBJ2-7; a weak D match, TRBD1 (6 bases). The CDR3 covers 15 residues. In germline, CDR1 is SGHRS, CDR2 YFSETQ. The V end was cut by 4 bases, the J end by 1 base, with 15 bases between. The CDR3 reads CASSLMDSQSYEQYF. DNA of the CDR3: TGCGCCAGCAGCCTCATGGACAGCCAGTCCTACGAGCAGTACTTC.

V and J are TRBV6-6 and TRBJ1-2; no firm D call. The CDR3 sequence is 15 residues long. CDR1 is MNHNY, CDR2 SVGAGI, per germline (reference sequence). V gave up 0 bases and J gave up 2 bases, with 10 bases separating them. The CDR3 DNA reads TGTGCCAGCAGTTACTCTGCAGGATTCAACTATGGCTACACCTTC. Protein sequence: CASSYSAGFNYGYTF.

This chain links TRBV6-1 with TRBJ1-2, with 10 bases lining up with TRBD1. This CDR3 has 18 residues. V lost 1 base to trimming and J lost 0 bases; unmatched junction nucleotides: 8. Germline V CDR1 and CDR2: MNHNS, SASEGT. Here the CDR3 DNA reads TGTGCCAGCAGTGAAGTCGACAGGGGGCTAATGTCTAACTATGGCTACACCTTC. It codes for CASSEVDRGLMSNYGYTF.

The chain links TRBV27 to TRBJ2-5; tentatively, D is TRBD2 (5 bases). The germline CDR1 and CDR2 sequences are MNHEY and SMNVEV (reference sequence). The CDR3 runs 13 residues. V gave up 4 bases and J gave up 4 bases, with 10 bases separating them. CDR3 in amino acids: CASSYLAGETQYF. CDR3 nucleotide sequence: TGTGCCAGCAGTTACCTAGCCGGAGAGACCCAGTACTTC.

The CDR3 reads CASSLASGTAYEQYF. Here the CDR3 DNA reads TGCGCCAGCAGCTTGGCTTCAGGGACAGCCTACGAGCAGTACTTC. This rearrangement joins TRBV5-1 to TRBJ2-7; 7 bases are a match to TRBD1. CDR3 size: 15 residues. Germline assignment: CDR1 SGHRS and CDR2 YFSETQ. V was clipped by 0 bases and J by 2 bases; unmatched bases: 5.

The chain uses TRBV9 and TRBJ2-5; the D gene is possibly TRBD2 (7 bases). This CDR3 region has 15 residues. Germline V lookup: CDR1 SGDLS, CDR2 YYNGEE. Between the trimmed V and J ends, which lost 2 bases and 5 bases, there was a span of 16 bases. The CDR3 DNA reads as TGTGCCAGCAGCGTTAGCCGGGGGGCTGGGGAGACCCAGTACTTC. Amino acid sequence: CASSVSRGAGETQYF.

The chain uses TRBV19 and TRBJ2-3; D is unclear. This CDR3 region has 13 residues. The germline V and J ends were trimmed by 8 bases and 2 bases, with 11 bases remaining between them. Per germline, CDR1 LNHDA and CDR2 SQIVND (reference sequence). CDR3 sequence reads: CASRPGPTDTQYF. The CDR3 coding sequence is TGTGCCAGTCGTCCTGGGCCCACAGATACGCAGTATTTT.

The count of this clone is one. This sequence joins TRBV4-1 and TRBJ2-7, with D tentatively TRBD1 (6 bases). This CDR3 contains 15 residues. The ends were cut back, 1 base at V and 3 bases at J, with 13 bases in the middle. The germline gives CDR1 MGHRA, CDR2 YSYEKL. The CDR3 DNA sequence: TGCGCCAGCAGCCAAGGATTCCTACAGGGCTACGAGCAGTACTTC. Its translation: CASSQGFLQGYEQYF.

This chain uses TRBV7-3 with TRBJ2-3, with TRBD2 identical over 9 bases. The ends lost 1 base at V and 2 bases at J; junction bases unmatched: 4. From germline, CDR1 is SGHTA and CDR2 FQGTGA. The CDR3 extends over 16 amino acids. The CDR3 sequence: CASSLSPSGVTDTQYF. The DNA for the CDR3 is TGTGCCAGCAGCTTAAGTCCTAGCGGGGTCACAGATACGCAGTATTTT.

This clone was seen a single time. The genes are TRBV20-1 and TRBJ2-1, with D unclear. Germline V CDR1 and CDR2: DFQATT, SNEGSKA (reference sequence). The CDR3 runs 11 residues. V lost 4 bases to trimming and J lost 8 bases, with 9 bases between them. CDR3: CSATEIHEQFF. The CDR3 coding sequence is TGCAGTGCTACGGAGATCCATGAGCAGTTCTTC.

The gene calls are TRBV30 and TRBJ1-2; D unresolved. V was pared by 0 bases and J by 4 bases, with 15 bases between. This CDR3 is built from 15 residues. Looked up from germline, CDR1 is GTSNPN and CDR2 is SVGIG (reference sequence). The CDR3 DNA is TGTGCCTGGAGTGTACTTCGTGCGGATAGCTATGGCTACACCTTC. Translated, it gives CAWSVLRADSYGYTF.

The V gene is TRBV6-1, the J gene TRBJ2-7, with D possibly TRBD1 on 5 matching bases. Trimming took 5 bases from V and 1 from J, leaving 9 bases between them. CDR1 and CDR2 (germline): MNHNS, SASEGT. The CDR3 has 13 amino acids. The CDR3 loop is CASSTTDSYEQYF. CDR3 nucleotides: TGTGCCAGCAGTACGACAGATTCCTACGAGCAGTACTTC.

CDR3 sequence (DNA): TGTGCCAGCAGCTCTGGACAGGGCGGGACGAATTCACCCCTCCACTTT. As protein: CASSSGQGGTNSPLHF. This rearrangement joins TRBV7-2 to TRBJ1-6; TRBD1 aligns across 8 bases. V lost 4 bases and J lost 7; bases outside the gene matches: 9. The CDR3 is 16 amino acids. Per germline, CDR1 SGHTA and CDR2 FQGNSA.

The gene calls are TRBV6-5 and TRBJ2-3, with D uncertain. This CDR3 comprises 16 residues. Trimming left V 0 bases short and J 8 bases short, with 18 bases between. The germline V gene has CDR1 MNHEY and CDR2 SVGAGI. CDR3 DNA: TGTGCCAGCAGTTACTCCGCGCTGGCGCAGGACGGTACGCAGTATTTT. Encoded protein: CASSYSALAQDGTQYF.

This chain connects TRBV5-1 to TRBJ2-3; no reliable D call. Trimming left V 1 base short and J 0 bases short, with 9 bases between. This CDR3 contains 15 residues. Germline CDR1 reads SGHRS; CDR2 reads YFSETQ. This CDR3 reads CASSLSGPSTDTQYF. CDR3 sequence (DNA): TGCGCCAGCAGCTTGTCCGGGCCCAGCACAGATACGCAGTATTTT.

J is TRBJ1-3 and V is TRBV27; 10 nucleotides agree with TRBD1. In germline, CDR1 is MNHEY, CDR2 SMNVEV (reference sequence). With 5 bases clipped from V and 4 bases from J, the junction kept 5 bases outside the gene matches. CDR3 length: 15 amino acids. The CDR3 DNA is TGTGCCAGCAGTCCCCGGGACAGGGGAGGAAACACCATATATTTT. Its translation is CASSPRDRGGNTIYF.

V is TRBV11-2 and J is TRBJ1-4; D gene unclear. CDR3 length: 13 residues. V gave up 5 bases and J gave up 8 bases, with 12 bases separating them. CDR1 is SGHAT, CDR2 FQNNGV, per germline. The CDR3 here is CASSPVGYEKLFF. The CDR3 nucleotides are TGTGCCAGCAGCCCAGTGGGGTACGAAAAACTGTTTTTT.